This T cell receptor beta chain originates from a study of shared clonotypes between healthy human individuals. Turning to this clone: Antigen specificity is unknown.

The CDR3 is 18 amino acids. Looked up from germline, CDR1 is SEHNR and CDR2 is FQNEAQ (reference sequence). Germline trimming cut 3 bases from V and 2 bases from J; bases unmatched to any gene: 15. Study results and caveats: The sole specimen, blood, was sampled, and tissue repertoires likely differ.

Here immunoSEQ multiplex PCR was the method, and the copy in TCRdb shows in-frame clones only, minus some. Of millions of clones listed, more than 80% were seen once; the top ten hold roughly 0.14%. The receptor comes from a man aged 18 to 35 in good health. V and J are TRBV7-9 and TRBJ2-7; 8 bases align to TRBD1. Sequencing was carried out using naive CD4+ T cells sorted from blood. Subset specified: CD45RA+ positively selected. CDR3 bases: TGTGCCAGCAGCTTCAGCAGGGGGCGAGGTGTGGAAACCTACGAGCAGTACTTC. It yields the protein CASSFSRGRGVETYEQYF. The full variable domain, with the rest looked up from reference TRBV7-9 and TRBJ2-7, is DTGVSQNPRHKITKRGQNVTFRCDPISEHNRLYWYRQTLGQGPEFLTYFQNEAQLEKSRLLSDRFSAERPKGSFSTLEIQRTEQGDSAMYLCASSFSRGRGVETYEQYFGPGTRLTVT.